The T cell receptor (beta chain) described here comes from a study of T cell responses to AZD1222 COVID-19 vaccine. General observations from the study: CD4 TCRs linked to vaccination spanned spike, dominating at 160-218 and 743-854. The donor group comprised mostly white British people and more females; the analysis possibly underestimated clonal diversity.

Generated by immunoSEQ multiplex PCR, the TCRdb table keeps only in-frame clones and is missing some. Altogether approximately 200,000 clones are present, approximately 86% being singletons, with the ten largest covering about 8%. Turning to this clone: Antigen: not known.

Germline V gene data show CDR1 as GTSNPN and CDR2 as SVGIG (reference sequence). The junction had 5 bases not matched to a gene; V was cut back by 5 bases and J by 5 bases. There are 13 residues in the CDR3. This chain joins TRBV30 and TRBJ1-5; 8 bases line up with TRBD1. Here the sequenced sample was peripheral blood, taken on day 0 of AZD1222 vaccination. The source of this sequence is an adult in good health. CDR3 bases: TGTGCCTGGCAGGGGGCTTGGGATCAGCCCCAGCATTTT. Translation gives CAWQGAWDQPQHF.